This T cell receptor beta chain came from a study of cytomegalovirus exposure and HLA in healthy donors. Study conclusions and caveats: 164 TCR beta chains were listed as cytomegalovirus-associated. For most TCR beta V segments, an earlier analysis put the productive rate at about 87% or about 30% of the time.

Germline V lookup: CDR1 SNHLY, CDR2 FYNNEI. After removal of 4 bases from V and 0 bases from J, the junction contained 2 bases not matched to a gene. The CDR3 is made up of 15 amino acids. The PCR employed 60 Vbeta primers together with 13 Jbeta primers. Produced via immunoSEQ multiplex PCR; TCRdb's table is partial and in-frame only. The sample lists about 130,000 clones; approximately 79% were seen once. Concerning this clone: Antigen specificity is unknown.

The V gene is TRBV2, the J gene TRBJ2-2; 7 bases match TRBD2. The receptor comes from a man between 18 and 35 years old in good health and CMV-seropositive. Sequencing was performed on PBMCs. The CDR3 nucleotides are TGTGCCAGCAGTGGAAGCGGGGCGAACACCGGGGAGCTGTTTTTT. Translated, it gives CASSGSGANTGELFF.